In its sample, the clone carrying this T cell receptor beta chain was seen many times. Together with a sample-barcoded 5' primer, a J-beta primer mix was included in a second PCR lasting about 7 to 12 cycles. Each CDR3 protein is one row after TCRdb ran MiXCR on the 5' RACE reads. This repertoire shows hundreds of thousands of distinct CDR3 sequences, 52% found once; its top ten account for roughly 12%. These data come from a study of blood T cells in healthy people across ages. CDR3 length equals 13 residues. CDR1 is SGHRS and CDR2 is YFSETQ in the germline V gene. Trimming took off 6 bases at V and 5 bases at J, with 12 bases between the two ends.

The chain joins TRBV5-1 to TRBJ2-1; TRBD1 is a possible D gene (6 bases). This TCR derives from an elderly woman in good health. The material sequenced was blood. This CDR3 is CASKRDTDNEQFF. CDR3 nucleotide sequence: TGCGCCAGCAAACGGGACACAGACAATGAGCAGTTCTTC.